This note documents a single T cell receptor (beta chain) sequence. The data were obtained in a study of T cells in Graves' hyperthyroidism and ophthalmopathy. The CDR3 has 14 residues. V was trimmed by 2 bases and J by 5 bases, leaving 12 bases between them. Germline lookup yields CDR1 LNHDA and CDR2 SQIVND (reference sequence). Amplification yielded TCR beta CDR3 regions, with RNA transcripts as the source. A first-round RT-PCR of the TCR CDR3 used the HTBI primer set. TCRdb re-analysed the multiplex PCR reads in MiXCR, keeping a single row per CDR3 protein. This sample carries around 690,000 distinct CDR3 sequences, around a sixth of them seen once, and the ten largest clones take around 15%.

The chain employs TRBV19 and TRBJ2-5; weak D call: TRBD1 (6 bases). The sample was blood. This TCR came from a man aged 45-65 years with Graves' hyperthyroidism. The CDR3 nucleotides are TGTGCCAGTAGTATAAACAGGGTAGGGGAGACCCAGTACTTC. Protein sequence: CASSINRVGETQYF.